This note documents a single T cell receptor (beta chain) sequence. Its antigen is currently unknown. The record originates from a study of shared clonotypes between healthy human individuals. For the study at large: Donors, aged 18 to 49, were a couple of women and a few men. Findings and caveats of the study: Represented diversity, genetic and exposure-history alike, was limited by few donors. The four-donor shared clonotypes exceeded non-shared clonotypes in generation probability, with non-shared ones scoring lower.

The CDR3 contains 15 residues. CDR1 is MNHNY and CDR2 is SVGAGI in the germline V gene (reference sequence). V lost 6 bases and J 4 bases, leaving 13 bases between the germline ends. Each PCR replicate from the sorted subsets contained about 200 ng DNA, which is tens of thousands of T cell genomes. Assay used: immunoSEQ multiplex PCR; TCRdb lists only in-frame clones, some missing. The sample lists roughly 2.5 million clones; around nine tenths were seen once. The clonotype originates from a young man in good health. The gene calls are TRBV6-6 and TRBJ2-6; a possible D gene is TRBD1 (5 bases). The sequenced sample was naive CD4+ T cells sorted from blood. The subset is: CD45RA+ positively selected. DNA of the CDR3: TGTGCCAGCAGCTCCAGGGTAGAAGGGGCCAACGTCCTGACTTTC. Its protein is CASSSRVEGANVLTF.